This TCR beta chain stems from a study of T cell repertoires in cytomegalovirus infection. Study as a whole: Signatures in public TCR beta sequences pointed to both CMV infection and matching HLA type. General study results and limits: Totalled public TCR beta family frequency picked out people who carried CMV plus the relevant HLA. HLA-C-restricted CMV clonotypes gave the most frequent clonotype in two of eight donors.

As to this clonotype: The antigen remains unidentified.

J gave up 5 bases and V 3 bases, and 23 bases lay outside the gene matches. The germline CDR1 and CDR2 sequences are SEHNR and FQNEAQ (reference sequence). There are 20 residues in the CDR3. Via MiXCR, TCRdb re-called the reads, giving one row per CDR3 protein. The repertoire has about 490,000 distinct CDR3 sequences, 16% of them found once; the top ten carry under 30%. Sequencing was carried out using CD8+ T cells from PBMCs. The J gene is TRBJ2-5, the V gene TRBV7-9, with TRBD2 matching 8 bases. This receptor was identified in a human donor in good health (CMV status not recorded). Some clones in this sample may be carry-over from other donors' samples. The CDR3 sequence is CASSFQDRLPGGPVRETQYF. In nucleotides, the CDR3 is TGTGCCAGCAGCTTTCAGGATCGGTTACCGGGGGGGCCTGTCAGGGAGACCCAGTACTTC.